Below are 17 T cell receptor beta chains sequenced from a single sample in a study of technical replicates of blood from a few donors. Sequenced by immunoSEQ multiplex PCR; TCRdb stores in-frame clones only, minus some. Found here are nearly 80,000 clones, 85% to 95% of them singletons; the top ten hold approximately 0.35%. Sequencing was performed on T cells isolated from PBMCs. The source is a human donor in good health.

The chain joins TRBV25-1 to TRBJ1-2, with a possible D match to TRBD1 (6 bases). Trimming took off 2 bases at V and 7 bases at J, with 11 bases between the two ends. The CDR3 consists of 13 residues. Per germline, CDR1 MGHDK and CDR2 SYGVNS. CDR3: CASSELQGIGYTF. The CDR3 nucleotides are TGTGCCAGCAGTGAACTACAGGGTATTGGCTACACCTTC.

V is TRBV18 and J is TRBJ2-3; maybe TRBD1 (6 bases). Germline V lookup: CDR1 KGHSH, CDR2 LQKENI. V was pared by 3 bases and J by 4 bases, with 11 bases between. This CDR3 region has 14 residues. CDR3 in amino acids: CASSPQGSSDTQYF. DNA for the CDR3: TGTGCCAGCTCACCTCAGGGGTCTTCAGATACGCAGTATTTT.

The chain recombines TRBV9 with TRBJ2-7, with 8 bases fitting TRBD2. CDR1 SGDLS and CDR2 YYNGEE come from the germline V gene. V was clipped by 2 bases and J by 2 bases; unmatched bases: 3. The CDR3 runs to 14 residues. The CDR3 DNA is TGTGCCAGCAGCGTTGATAGCGGGACCTACGAGCAGTACTTC. This codes for CASSVDSGTYEQYF.

The chain has TRBV19 and TRBJ1-2; D might be TRBD1 (5 bases). Germline CDR1 reads LNHDA; CDR2 reads SQIVND (reference sequence). V was cut by 7 bases and J by 8 bases, with 17 bases left in between. The CDR3 consists of 13 residues. The DNA for the CDR3 is TGTGCCAGTAAGAAGACAGCGGGAGAAGGCTACACCTTC. Protein product: CASKKTAGEGYTF.

For the CDR3, the DNA is TGTGCCAGCAGCTTAGTAACTGCGGCTAGCTTAGGCAATGAGCAGTTCTTC. It specifies CASSLVTAASLGNEQFF. The chain carries TRBV7-2 and TRBJ2-1, with a tentative D call TRBD2 (5 bases). Trimming removed 1 base at V and 6 bases at J, with 19 bases between. CDR3 size: 17 residues. CDR1 and CDR2 (germline): SGHTA, FQGNSA. Full variable domain (missing parts from reference TRBV7-2 and TRBJ2-1): GAGVSQSPSNKVTEKGKDVELRCDPISGHTALYWYRQSLGQGLEFLIYFQGNSAPDKSGLPSDRFSAERTGGSVSTLTIQRTQQEDSAVYLCASSLVTAASLGNEQFFGPGTRLTVL.

CDR3 amino acids: CASSPPSSYNEQFF. As DNA, the CDR3 is TGTGCCAGCTCACCTCCCAGCTCCTACAATGAGCAGTTCTTC. The rearrangement joins TRBV18 to TRBJ2-1, with no clear D. The CDR3 covers 14 residues. V shed 3 bases and J shed 0 bases, with 6 bases lying between them. Germline V CDR1 and CDR2: KGHSH, LQKENI.

The J gene is TRBJ2-7, the V gene TRBV7-9; the D gene is possibly TRBD1 (6 bases). The germline CDR1 and CDR2 sequences are SEHNR and FQNEAQ (reference sequence). This CDR3 has 14 amino acids. V was pared by 8 bases and J by 3 bases, with 17 bases between. The CDR3 sequence is CASSGRGKDYEQYF. As DNA, the CDR3 is TGTGCCAGCTCCGGCAGGGGAAAGGACTACGAGCAGTACTTC.

The chain employs TRBV6-5 and TRBJ2-3; possible D gene TRBD2, 5 bases. The CDR3 consists of 12 residues. CDR1 MNHEY and CDR2 SVGAGI come from the germline V gene. Trimming shortened V by 5 bases and J by 4 bases, and 7 bases separated the two germline ends. In DNA, the CDR3 is TGTGCCAGCAGTCGAGGGTCAGATACGCAGTATTTT. It translates to CASSRGSDTQYF.

The J gene is TRBJ2-7, the V gene TRBV4-2; 7 bases are a match to TRBD2. The CDR3 runs 16 residues. Germline lookup yields CDR1 LGHNA and CDR2 YNFKEQ. V lost 0 bases to trimming and J lost 0 bases; unmatched junction nucleotides: 5. The CDR3 is CASSQDLAGLSYEQYF. CDR3 DNA sequence: TGTGCCAGCAGCCAAGACTTAGCGGGCCTCTCCTACGAGCAGTACTTC.

The rearrangement joins TRBV5-1 to TRBJ2-3; perhaps TRBD2 as D (5 bases). Germline CDR1 reads SGHRS; CDR2 reads YFSETQ. V gave up 0 bases and J gave up 2 bases, with 13 bases separating them. The CDR3 runs to 16 residues. CDR3 DNA sequence: TGCGCCAGCAGCTTGGCCGGGGTGACTTACACAGATACGCAGTATTTT. Translated: CASSLAGVTYTDTQYF. The entire variable domain, with the rest obtained from reference TRBV5-1 and TRBJ2-3, is as follows: KAGVTQTPRYLIKTRGQQVTLSCSPISGHRSVSWYQQTPGQGLQFLFEYFSETQRNKGNFPGRFSGRQFSNSRSEMNVSTLELGDSALYLCASSLAGVTYTDTQYFGPGTRLTVL.

The chain is built from TRBV6-1 and TRBJ2-1, with 10 positions matching TRBD2. The CDR3 extends over 16 amino acids. With 4 bases clipped from V and 4 bases from J, the junction kept 7 bases outside the gene matches. CDR1 and CDR2 (germline): MNHNS, SASEGT. CDR3 sequence reads: CASSVIGTSVYNEQFF. CDR3 in DNA: TGTGCCAGCAGTGTTATCGGGACTAGCGTTTACAATGAGCAGTTCTTC.

Remarks on this clone: The identical CDR3 is also encoded by other nucleotide sequences in the sample. This chain links TRBV29-1 with TRBJ1-4; 10 bases map to TRBD1. This CDR3 has 12 residues. Germline CDR1 SQVTM, CDR2 ANQGSEA. The V gene end was trimmed by 4 bases and the J gene end by 7 bases; junction bases not matched to a gene: 0. In nucleotides, the CDR3 is TGCAGCGTTGGGACAGGGGGTGAAAAACTGTTTTTT. Translation: CSVGTGGEKLFF.

This clone has just one count. The rearrangement uses TRBV2 and TRBJ2-3; 13 bases are shared with TRBD2. V shed 6 bases and J 0 bases; nucleotides not matched to a gene: 9. CDR1 and CDR2 (germline): SNHLY, FYNNEI. The length of the CDR3 is 18 residues. The DNA for the CDR3 is TGTGCCAGCAGACCGACTAGCGGGAGGCGGTCCAGCACAGATACGCAGTATTTT. As protein: CASRPTSGRRSSTDTQYF.

The genes are TRBV30 and TRBJ1-4; 9 bases are shared with TRBD1. Unmatched junction bases numbered 4, after V lost 1 base and J lost 7 bases. Germline V gene data show CDR1 as GTSNPN and CDR2 as SVGIG (reference sequence). The CDR3 is 14 residues long. CDR3 residues: CAWSAGTGSEKLFF. The CDR3 DNA follows: TGTGCCTGGAGTGCCGGGACAGGGAGTGAAAAACTGTTTTTT. Full variable domain (rest looked up from reference TRBV30 and TRBJ1-4): SQTIHQWPATLVQPVGSPLSLECTVEGTSNPNLYWYRQAAGRGLQLLFYSVGIGQISSEVPQNLSASRPQDRQFILSSKKLLLSDSGFYLCAWSAGTGSEKLFFGSGTQLSVL.

This chain connects TRBV5-6 to TRBJ2-5, with 11 positions matching TRBD2. J was trimmed by 3 bases and V by 3 bases; bases with no gene match: 7. This CDR3 region has 16 residues. CDR1 and CDR2 (germline): SGHDT, YYEEEE. CDR3 amino acids: CASSSLRLAGKETQYF. The CDR3 DNA follows: TGTGCCAGCAGCTCCTTACGACTAGCGGGAAAAGAGACCCAGTACTTC.

The gene calls are TRBV9 and TRBJ1-1; D not resolved. In germline, CDR1 is SGDLS, CDR2 YYNGEE. This CDR3 has 13 residues. Trimming left V 5 bases short and J 5 bases short, with 13 bases between. The CDR3 DNA reads as TGTGCCAGCAGTTCTCCTGAGTTGACTGAAGCTTTCTTT. It translates to CASSSPELTEAFF.

CDR3 bases: TGTGCCAGCAGTGGTTGGGGGCTGGGAGAAAAACTGTTTTTT. Protein product: CASSGWGLGEKLFF. This chain uses TRBV6-1 with TRBJ1-4; the D gene is possibly TRBD1 (6 bases). In germline, CDR1 is MNHNS, CDR2 SASEGT. The CDR3 is made up of 14 amino acids. The V gene lost 4 bases and the J gene lost 8 bases, with 14 bases spanning the gap.